The T cell receptor beta chain described here comes from a study of shared clonotypes between healthy human individuals. Overall study results and limits: Naive subsets generally exceeded memory subsets in estimated richness.

Between the trimmed V and J ends, which lost 6 bases and 3 bases, there was a span of 11 bases. Germline CDR1 is WSHSY and CDR2 is SAAADI. The CDR3 length is 14 residues. Details on this clone: Antigen specificity is unknown.

Deep-level running was used for the assay. The table came from immunoSEQ multiplex PCR; TCRdb's copy has only in-frame clones and leaves some out. The table includes about 2.1 million clones, 93% detected once. Naive CD8 cells comprised CD45RO-negative, CCR7-positively selected cells, excluding terminally differentiated effector memory CD45RA+ cells. This rearrangement joins TRBV10-2 to TRBJ2-2; the D is unclear. The specimen was naive CD8+ T cells from PBMCs. The receptor comes from a man aged 18 to 35 in good health. Some clones in this sample may be carry-over from other donors' samples. Here the CDR3 reads CASSYGAYTGELFF. As DNA, the CDR3 is TGCGCCAGCAGCTACGGAGCGTACACCGGGGAGCTGTTTTTT.